This T cell receptor beta chain was recovered during a study of regulatory T cells in long-lasting Graves disease. Indicated time point: newly diagnosed GD, antithyroid drugs for less than 3 months. Researchers made the TCR library from RNA that was extracted from PBMCs. It was by American Thyroid Association guidelines that Graves' disease was diagnosed. J gave up 3 bases and V 1 base, and 5 bases lay outside the gene matches. CDR3 length equals 15 residues. In germline, CDR1 is LGHDT, CDR2 YNNKEL (reference sequence). Assembly of TCR beta libraries relied on iRepertoire HTBI primers together with Arm-PCR of CDR3 regions. Each CDR3 protein gets one entry after TCRdb re-called the multiplex PCR reads with MiXCR. The sample includes hundreds of thousands of distinct CDR3 sequences, less than 20% of them seen just once. This clonotype showed up many times.

The chain combines TRBV3-1 with TRBJ2-7, with 8 bases lining up with TRBD1. This material consisted of peripheral blood mononuclear cells (PBMCs), taken at new diagnosis, from a patient treated with antithyroid drugs. The sequence came from a female donor with Graves disease. CDR3 DNA: TGTGCCAGCAGCCAAGGGGACAGGACGAACTACGAGCAGTACTTC. As protein: CASSQGDRTNYEQYF.